The T cell receptor beta chain under discussion was sequenced for a study of shared clonotypes between healthy human individuals. Study-level information: Serving as donors were a couple of women and three men, whose ages spanned 18 to 49. Every donor yielded three CD4 naive, three CD4 memory, two CD8 naive and one CD8 memory plate.

With regard to this clone: Its antigen remains unidentified.

Findings and caveats of the study: Some naive CD4 clonotypes, around 5%, turned up in common across several donors. Represented diversity, genetic and exposure-history alike, was limited by few donors.

The V end was cut by 3 bases, the J end by 0 bases, with 12 bases between. This CDR3 is 16 amino acids long. Sequencing was performed with immunoSEQ multiplex PCR; in TCRdb, only in-frame clones are kept and a portion is missing. The sample has 2 million or so clones, just under 95% seen once. Cells designated naive CD8 were CD45RO-negative and were positively selected for CCR7, with terminally differentiated effector memory CD45RA+ cells excluded. V gene TRBV23-1 combines with J gene TRBJ1-5; a possible D gene is TRBD1 (6 bases). TRBV23-1 counts as an open reading frame of uncertain function. The sample taken for sequencing was naive CD8+ T cells sorted from blood. This receptor was obtained from a man between 18 and 29 years old in good health. CDR3: CASSHRDKDSNQPQHF. In DNA form, the CDR3 reads TGCGCCAGCAGTCACCGGGACAAGGATAGCAATCAGCCCCAGCATTTT.